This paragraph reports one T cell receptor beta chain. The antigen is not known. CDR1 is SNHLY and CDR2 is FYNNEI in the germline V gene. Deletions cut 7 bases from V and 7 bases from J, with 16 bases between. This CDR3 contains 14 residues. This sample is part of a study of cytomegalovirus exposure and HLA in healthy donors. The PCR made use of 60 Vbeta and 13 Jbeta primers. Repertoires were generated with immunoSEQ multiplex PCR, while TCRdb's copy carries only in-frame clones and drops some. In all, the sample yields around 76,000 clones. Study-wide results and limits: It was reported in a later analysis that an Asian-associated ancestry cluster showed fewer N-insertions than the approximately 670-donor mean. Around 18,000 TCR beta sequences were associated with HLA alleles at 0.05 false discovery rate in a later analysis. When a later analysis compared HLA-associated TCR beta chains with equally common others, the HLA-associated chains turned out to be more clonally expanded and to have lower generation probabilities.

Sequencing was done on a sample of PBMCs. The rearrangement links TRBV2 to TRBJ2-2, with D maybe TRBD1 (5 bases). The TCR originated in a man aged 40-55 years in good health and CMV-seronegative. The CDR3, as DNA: TGTGCCAGCATCAAGGGGCGGTCCTACGGGGAGCTGTTTTTT. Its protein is CASIKGRSYGELFF.